The TCR beta chain under discussion was sequenced for a study of blood T cell repertoires in COVID-19 (dated by TCRdb to 2018 to 2020). Study-wide context: Samples from collaborators originated in the United States, Italy and Spain and spanned both the acute and convalescent phases of COVID-19. The prospective study material was composed of cDNA or gDNA derived from T cells, B-cell-depleted T cells, or PBMCs. The dataset comprised deeply sampled blood TCRbeta repertoires from subjects exposed to, actively infected with, or recovered from COVID-19. The repertoires were released in a freely available public database intended as a resource for research on the immune response to SARS-CoV-2. The samples were drawn from the first 160 participants of the ongoing ImmuneRACE study and from some 1,300 subjects provided by 6 global collaborators. The sample metadata nearly always contained a de-identified subject ID, COVID-19 status, age in years and sex. Where available, HLA class I and class II types were obtained from metadata supplied by the sample provider rather than from assay-based typing. On the study overall, not on this receptor specifically: The amount of clinical and demographic metadata varied by source and participant and was provided uncurated.

This clone has just a few counts. Its cognate antigen has yet to be identified. Base quality data are lacking; no much larger clone is found one base away. The immunoSEQ Assay, a bias-controlled multiplex PCR, was used to amplify TCRbeta CDR3 regions from genomic DNA. As for the authors' bioinformatics: The number of nucleated cells in each sample was estimated from the amplification of reference gene primers within the assay. Sequence reads were collapsed and filtered to measure the absolute abundance of every unique TCRbeta CDR3 rearrangement. For each sample, productive Simpson clonality was calculated by taking the square root of Simpson's diversity index across productive rearrangements. Entries here come from immuneACCESS through TCRdb and include only in-frame sequences with V and J called. Some clones fail to appear in such tables; in the studies checked, an unresolved V gene covers under half of the shortfall, and the cause of the remainder is unknown. Clone size and the V and J calls come from that table; the DNA yielded D and trimming. The sample yields about 320,000 clones; about nine tenths were counted once. The ten largest clones add up to about 10% of the sample.

CDR1 LGHNA and CDR2 YNFKEQ were looked up in the germline V gene. Cut back by 0 bases and 5 bases, the V and J ends lie 22 bases apart. The CDR3 runs 18 amino acids, cysteine and phenylalanine included. Of the read, only the CDR3 DNA is kept; its 54 bases are in frame from base 1. Enrolling through a virtual design, the prospective study's participants ranged in age from roughly 18 to 89 years and lived across more than 20 United States geographic areas. To assign participants to cohorts, the prospective study relied on clinical history that participants themselves reported in a screening survey and a study questionnaire. Recovered participants in ImmuneRACE Cohort 3 were defined as having two consecutive negative NP/OP PCR tests, clearance from a healthcare professional, or resolution of symptoms. In the prospective study, mobile phlebotomists collected whole blood, serum and a nasopharyngeal or oropharyngeal swab from each participant. Over a roughly 2-month period, participants in the prospective study had the option of providing additional blood draws and questionnaires. Before DNA extraction, blood samples from the prospective study were shipped at room temperature or frozen.

This receptor chain uses TRBV4-2 and TRBJ1-1, and perhaps TRBD1 as D gene, on 5 matching bases. The TCR sequence derives from a woman aged 18-29 years who had recovered from COVID-19. The specimen was PBMCs or T cells enriched from blood (not recorded which). The CDR3: CASSQDAVISRGGTEAFF. The sequenced DNA is TGTGCCAGCAGCCAAGATGCTGTGATCTCTAGGGGTGGGACTGAAGCTTTCTTT.